This record looks at one T cell receptor beta chain sequence and its context. The TCR beta CDR3 regions underwent amplification using RNA transcripts as the source. The TCR CDR3 first-round RT-PCR relied on the HTBI primer set. TCRdb analysed the multiplex PCR reads with MiXCR anew, one entry per CDR3 protein. This table has approximately 520,000 distinct CDR3 sequences, around 22% appearing once. Deletions cut 6 bases from V and 0 bases from J, with 9 bases between. Germline values: CDR1 WSHSY, CDR2 SAAADI. The CDR3 runs 15 residues. The entry originates in a study of T cells in Graves' hyperthyroidism and ophthalmopathy. About the study: Blood from the periphery was taken at initial diagnosis, before any treatment.

The TCR comes from a woman aged 25 to 39 with Graves' ophthalmopathy. The sample consisted of blood. V is TRBV10-2 and J is TRBJ1-6, with no clear D. CDR3 loop: CASRVAGSYNSPLHF. The CDR3 DNA reads as TGCGCCAGCAGGGTCGCGGGCTCCTATAATTCACCCCTCCACTTT.